These 6 T cell receptor beta chains share one sample of origin, sequenced in a study of T cells after yellow fever vaccination. One entry per CDR3 protein results from TCRdb running MiXCR on the 5' RACE reads. The sample has roughly 250,000 distinct CDR3 sequences, 10% to 15% seen once. Sequencing was performed on CD4+ T cells sorted from PBMCs, taken 45 days after the yellow fever booster vaccination. The receptor source for this set is a man in his thirties or forties who received the YFV17D yellow fever vaccine.

This clonotype was seen a few times. The chain is built from TRBV6-1 and TRBJ2-1; a possible D gene is TRBD2 (5 bases). This CDR3 is built from 15 residues. Trimming removed 3 bases from V and 0 bases from J, with 9 bases in between. CDR1 and CDR2 from the germline V gene are MNHNS and SASEGT. The CDR3 coding sequence is TGTGCCAGCAGTGACCGGGGATACTCCTACAATGAGCAGTTCTTC. This translates into CASSDRGYSYNEQFF.

This clonotype was observed a handful of times. CDR3 loop: CASSKGRTGGQYF. The CDR3 DNA follows: TGTGCCAGCAGTAAGGGGCGGACAGGGGGACAGTACTTC. The rearrangement joins TRBV6-1 to TRBJ2-7; 10 bases fit TRBD1. The CDR3 loop spans 13 amino acids. The J segment lost 10 bases and the V segment lost 5 bases, leaving 8 bases of the junction unmatched. Germline CDR1 reads MNHNS; CDR2 reads SASEGT.

This clonotype showed up just a few times. The V gene is TRBV20-1, the J gene TRBJ2-3, with 9 nucleotides matching TRBD1. The trim removed 3 bases at V and 5 bases at J, leaving 6 bases unmatched. CDR1 and CDR2 from the germline V gene are DFQATT and SNEGSKA (reference sequence). The CDR3 contains 14 residues. The DNA for the CDR3 is TGCAGTGCTAGTCCCGGGACAGGGCGAGATACGCAGTATTTT. It yields the protein CSASPGTGRDTQYF.

CDR3 loop: CSVRALSGRQSTDTQYF. Written as DNA, the CDR3 is TGCAGCGTCCGCGCTCTTAGCGGGAGGCAAAGCACAGATACGCAGTATTTT. The gene calls are TRBV29-1 and TRBJ2-3, with TRBD2 matching over 10 bases. V dropped 6 bases and J dropped 0; count of bases not matched to a gene: 12. The length of the CDR3 is 17 residues. Germline V CDR1 and CDR2: SQVTM, ANQGSEA.

This clonotype appeared a few times. This rearrangement joins TRBV20-1 to TRBJ1-6; perhaps TRBD1 as D (5 bases). CDR1 and CDR2 (germline): DFQATT, SNEGSKA (reference sequence). The V and J ends lost 4 bases and 7 bases respectively, with 11 bases between them. CDR3 size: 13 residues. DNA of the CDR3: TGCAGTGCTAAGGACACCACGAATTCACCCCTCCACTTT. It translates to CSAKDTTNSPLHF.

The V and J genes are TRBV12-3 or TRBV12-4 and TRBJ1-5; possibly TRBD1 for D (5 bases). Trimming took 2 bases from V and 6 from J, leaving 11 bases between them. The CDR3 extends over 14 amino acids. The CDR3 loop reads CASSLSSGGQPQHF. CDR3 nucleotide sequence: TGTGCCAGCAGTTTAAGTTCCGGGGGTCAGCCCCAGCATTTT.